The clone carrying this T cell receptor beta chain was seen only a few times. The antigen remains undetermined. The entry originates in a study of spatial heterogeneity in lung cancer. Study-wide points: Within tumors, counts of expanded alpha and beta TCRs tracked tumor mutation counts.

One entry per CDR3 protein, called by TCRdb with MiXCR from the 5' RACE reads. Among fewer than 9,500 distinct CDR3 sequences listed, 7.5% to 10% were seen once. Time point in this sample: sample taken at primary tumor resection. V shed 0 bases and J 1 base; nucleotides not matched to a gene: 7. This CDR3 contains 18 residues. The germline gives CDR1 SGDLS, CDR2 YYNGEE. The receptor was derived from a male donor with early-stage non-small cell lung cancer. The chain uses TRBV9 and TRBJ2-4, with 10 bases lining up with TRBD1. The source material was lung tumor tissue, sampled at surgery. CDR3: CASSVEGQGFSAKNIQYF. The CDR3 coding sequence is TGTGCCAGCAGCGTAGAGGGACAGGGGTTCTCGGCCAAAAACATTCAGTACTTC. The full variable domain, in which reference TRBV9 and TRBJ2-4 provide the parts outside the CDR3, is DSGVTQTPKHLITATGQRVTLRCSPRSGDLSVYWYQQSLDQGLQFLIQYYNGEERAKGNILERFSAQQFPDLHSELNLSSLELGDSALYFCASSVEGQGFSAKNIQYFGAGTRLSVL.